This T cell receptor (beta chain) was recorded in a study of lymphopenia after photon versus proton radiotherapy. A single count supports this clone. What it recognizes is unknown. TCRdb keeps only in-frame clones here, not all; method: immunoSEQ multiplex PCR. This table has about 70,000 clones, about 89% appearing once. Germline CDR1 and CDR2: KGHSH and LQKENI. This CDR3 has 15 residues. V shed 3 bases and J shed 4 bases, with 13 bases lying between them. Study-level results: Better survival with proton therapy was suggested as possible, not demonstrated. Relative stability marked proton patients; photon patients lost diversity and naive cells.

This chain joins TRBV18 and TRBJ1-3; D may be TRBD1 (6 bases). The material sequenced was peripheral blood, taken from a patient treated with proton-based radiotherapy. This sequence was found in a man older than 75 with esophageal cancer. The CDR3 spells CASSPSQGDGNTIYF. CDR3 coding DNA: TGTGCCAGCTCACCTTCACAGGGTGACGGAAACACCATATATTTT.